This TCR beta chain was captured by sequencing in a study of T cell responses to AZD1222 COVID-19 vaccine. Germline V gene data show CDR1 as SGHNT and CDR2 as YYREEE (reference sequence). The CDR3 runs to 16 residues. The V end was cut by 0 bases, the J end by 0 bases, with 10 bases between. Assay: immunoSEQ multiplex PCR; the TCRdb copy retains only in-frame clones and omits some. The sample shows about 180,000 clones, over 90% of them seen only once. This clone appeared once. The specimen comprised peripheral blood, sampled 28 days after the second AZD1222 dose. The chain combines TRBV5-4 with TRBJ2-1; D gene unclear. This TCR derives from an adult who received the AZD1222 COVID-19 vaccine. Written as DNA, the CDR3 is TGTGCCAGCAGCTTGGCTTGGACCAGCTCCTACAATGAGCAGTTCTTC. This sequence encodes CASSLAWTSSYNEQFF.